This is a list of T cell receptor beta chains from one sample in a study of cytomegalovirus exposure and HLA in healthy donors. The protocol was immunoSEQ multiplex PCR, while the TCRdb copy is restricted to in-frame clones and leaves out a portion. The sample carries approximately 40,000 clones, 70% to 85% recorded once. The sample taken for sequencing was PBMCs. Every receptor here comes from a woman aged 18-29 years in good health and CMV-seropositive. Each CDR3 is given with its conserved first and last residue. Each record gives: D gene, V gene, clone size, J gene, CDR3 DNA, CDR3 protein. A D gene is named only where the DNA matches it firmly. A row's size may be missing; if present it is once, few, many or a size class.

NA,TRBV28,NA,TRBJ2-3,TGTGCCAGCGAGACTAGCACAGATACGCAGTATTTT,CASETSTDTQYF
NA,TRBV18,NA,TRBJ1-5,TGTGCCAGCTCACCTGGGGAGAGGCAGCCCCAGCATTTT,CASSPGERQPQHF
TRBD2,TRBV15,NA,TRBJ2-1,TGTGCCACCAGCAGAGGCGGACTAGCGGGATACAATGAGCAGTTCTTC,CATSRGGLAGYNEQFF
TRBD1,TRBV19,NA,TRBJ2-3,TGTGCCAGTAGTATAGGGGACAGGTACACAGATACGCAGTATTTT,CASSIGDRYTDTQYF
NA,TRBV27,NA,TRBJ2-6,TGTGCCAGCAGTTTAAGGAGGTCCCAACAGAGGGGGGCCAACGTCCTGACTTTC,CASSLRRSQQRGANVLTF
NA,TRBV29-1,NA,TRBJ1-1,TGCAGCGTTTTACGGGGTCGGAACACTGAAGCTTTCTTT,CSVLRGRNTEAFF
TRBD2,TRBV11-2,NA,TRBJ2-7,TGTGCCAGCAGCTTAGTTTTTGGGACTAGCGGCTACGAGCAGTACTTC,CASSLVFGTSGYEQYF
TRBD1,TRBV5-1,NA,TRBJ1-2,TGCGCCAGCAGCCCCAGGGGGTATGGCTACACCTTC,CASSPRGYGYTF
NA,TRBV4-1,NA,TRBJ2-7,TGCGCCAGCAGCCAAGGGATTTTGCTAGGGGCCTACGAGCAGTACTTC,CASSQGILLGAYEQYF
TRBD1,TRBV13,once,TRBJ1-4,TGTGCCAGCAGCCAGGACAGGGGGCGAGCTAATGAAAAACTGTTTTTT,CASSQDRGRANEKLFF
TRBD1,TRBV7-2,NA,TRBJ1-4,TGTGCCAGCAGCGGGGACAGGGGGGGATTAGGTGAAAAACTGTTTTTT,CASSGDRGGLGEKLFF
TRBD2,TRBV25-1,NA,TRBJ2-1,TGTGCCAGCAGTGAGTTGCGGGAGGACCACAATGAGCAGTTCTTC,CASSELREDHNEQFF
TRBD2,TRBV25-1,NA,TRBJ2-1,TGTGCCAGCAGTGAACCCTTCGGCTCGGGGGGGCCGTTCTTC,CASSEPFGSGGPFF
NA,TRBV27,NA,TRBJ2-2,TGTGCCAGCAGTTTCCTGGACAGAGATAACCGGGGAGCTGTTTTT,CASSFLDRDNRGAVF
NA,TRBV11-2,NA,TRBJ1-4,TGTGCCAGCAGCTCCGTCAGGGGACGCGAAAAACTGTTTTTT,CASSSVRGREKLFF
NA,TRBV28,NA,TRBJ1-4,TGTGCCAGCATAGGACAGACCGATTATGGAGAAAAACTGTTTTTT,CASIGQTDYGEKLFF
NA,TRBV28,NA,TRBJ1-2,TGTGCCAGCAGCCCCTGGCAGGCAGGCTATGGCTACACCTTC,CASSPWQAGYGYTF
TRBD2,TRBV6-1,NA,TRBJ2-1,TGTGCCAGCAGCGCCGTCGGGGGGGCCAATGAGCAGTTCTTC,CASSAVGGANEQFF
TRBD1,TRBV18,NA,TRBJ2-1,TGTGCCAGCTCCCCGGGACAGGGCAACAATGAGCAGTTCTTC,CASSPGQGNNEQFF
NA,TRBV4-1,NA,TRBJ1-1,TGCGCCAGCAGCCGTGTAGCAGGGTTGGGGAACACTGAAGCTTTCTTT,CASSRVAGLGNTEAFF
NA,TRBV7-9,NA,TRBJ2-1,TGTTCCAGCAGCAAAGAATTGGGGGGACTCGTGGAGCAGTTCTTC,CSSSKELGGLVEQFF
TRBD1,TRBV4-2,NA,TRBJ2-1,TGTGCCAGCAGTCAGAGGGACAGGGATTACAATGAGCAGTTCTTC,CASSQRDRDYNEQFF
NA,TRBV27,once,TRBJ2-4,TGTGCCAGCAGTTTATCGCAAGCGGATGTAGCCAAAAACATTCAGTACTTC,CASSLSQADVAKNIQYF
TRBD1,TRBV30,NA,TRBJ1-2,TGTGCCTGGAACAGGGGACCTAAGAGCGGCTACACCTTC,CAWNRGPKSGYTF
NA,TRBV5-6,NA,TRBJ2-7,TGTGCCAGCAGCCCTGTGGGGGGCGAGCAGTACTTC,CASSPVGGEQYF
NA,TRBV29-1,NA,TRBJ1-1,TGCAGCGTTGTGATAGTGAACACTGAAGCTTTCTTT,CSVVIVNTEAFF
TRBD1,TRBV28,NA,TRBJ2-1,TGTGCCAGCACGGAATTATTTTCAGGGGGCTCCTACAATGAGCAGTTCTTC,CASTELFSGGSYNEQFF
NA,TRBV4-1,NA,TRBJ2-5,TGCGCCAGCAGCCAAGACGATACGGACCCCGGTGGACAACAAGAGACCCAGTACTTC,CASSQDDTDPGGQQETQYF
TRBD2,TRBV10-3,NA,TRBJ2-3,TGTGCCATCAGTGGGACTAGCGGGAGGGCAGCAGATACGCAGTATTTT,CAISGTSGRAADTQYF
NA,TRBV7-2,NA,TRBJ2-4,TGTGCCAGCAGCTTAGACTACCGGCGCCCCAAAAACATTCAGTACTTC,CASSLDYRRPKNIQYF
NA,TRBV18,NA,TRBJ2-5,TGTGCCAGCTCATTCACTAGGGAGACCCAGTACTTC,CASSFTRETQYF
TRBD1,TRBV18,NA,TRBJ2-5,TGTGCCAGCTCAGCAACTCGACAGGGGAGAGAGACCCAGTACTTC,CASSATRQGRETQYF
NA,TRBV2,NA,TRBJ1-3,TGTGCCAGCAGTGAGAGGGGGGGCAGAGCCTCTGGAAACACCATATATTTT,CASSERGGRASGNTIYF
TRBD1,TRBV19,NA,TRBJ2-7,TGTGCCAGTAGTCACCGCCTCCGGGACAGGGGGCTCGAGCAGTACTTC,CASSHRLRDRGLEQYF
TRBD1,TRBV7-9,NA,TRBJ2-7,TGTGCCAGCAGCTTAGTGGGACAGGGCTACGAGCAGTACTTC,CASSLVGQGYEQYF
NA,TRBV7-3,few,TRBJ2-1,TGTGCCAGCAGCTCGGGAGACAGGGTCTCCTACAATGAGCAGTTCTTC,CASSSGDRVSYNEQFF
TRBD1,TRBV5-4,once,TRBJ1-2,TGTGCCAGCAGCTACAAGGGGGCGGGGGGCTACACCTTC,CASSYKGAGGYTF
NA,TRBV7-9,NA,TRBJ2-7,TGTGCCAGCAGCGGCGGGGTAAGCTACGAGCAGTACTTC,CASSGGVSYEQYF
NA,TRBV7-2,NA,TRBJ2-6,TGTGCCAGCAGCTTATCCCTAGGATTGGCTGGGGCCAACGTCCTGACTTTC,CASSLSLGLAGANVLTF
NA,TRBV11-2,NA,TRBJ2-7,TGTGCCAGCAGCTTAGGCCAAAGTGGCTACTTC,CASSLGQSGYF
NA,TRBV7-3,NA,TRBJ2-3,TGTGCCAGCAGCAGAGACTATTTAAGCACAGATACGCAGTATTTT,CASSRDYLSTDTQYF
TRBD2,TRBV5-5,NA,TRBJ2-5,TGTGCCAGCAGGGAACTAGCGGCCTGGGGGGAGACCCAGTACTTC,CASRELAAWGETQYF
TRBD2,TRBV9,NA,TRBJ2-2,TGTGCCAGCAGCGTACTGGGACTAGGCGGCGGGGAGCTGTTTTTT,CASSVLGLGGGELFF
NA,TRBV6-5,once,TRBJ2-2,TGTGCCAGCAGTTATGTTTTTGGGCGCGGGGAGCTGTTTTTT,CASSYVFGRGELFF